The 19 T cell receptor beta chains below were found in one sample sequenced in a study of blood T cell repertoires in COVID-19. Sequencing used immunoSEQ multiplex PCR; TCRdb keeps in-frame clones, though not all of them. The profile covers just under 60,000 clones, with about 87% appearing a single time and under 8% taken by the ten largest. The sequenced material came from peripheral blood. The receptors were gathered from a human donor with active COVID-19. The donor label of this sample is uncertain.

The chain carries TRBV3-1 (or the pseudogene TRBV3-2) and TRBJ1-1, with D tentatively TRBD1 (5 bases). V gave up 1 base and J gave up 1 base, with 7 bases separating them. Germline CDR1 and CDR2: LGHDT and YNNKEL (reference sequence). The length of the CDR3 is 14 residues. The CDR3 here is CASSQGTTNTEAFF. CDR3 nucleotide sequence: TGTGCCAGCAGCCAAGGGACAACGAACACTGAAGCTTTCTTT.

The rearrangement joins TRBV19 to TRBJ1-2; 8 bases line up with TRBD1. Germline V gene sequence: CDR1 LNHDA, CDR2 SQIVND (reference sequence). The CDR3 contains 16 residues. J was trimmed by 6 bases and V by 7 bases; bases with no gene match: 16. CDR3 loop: CASNPAGRRGPHGYTF. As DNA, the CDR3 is TGTGCCAGTAACCCCGCTGGGCGCAGGGGGCCGCATGGCTACACCTTC.

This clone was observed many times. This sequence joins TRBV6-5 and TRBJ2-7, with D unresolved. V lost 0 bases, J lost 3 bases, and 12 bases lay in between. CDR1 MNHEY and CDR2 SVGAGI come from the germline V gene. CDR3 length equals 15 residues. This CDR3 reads CASSYSSSGSYEQYF. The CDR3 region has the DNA TGTGCCAGCAGTTACTCGTCATCAGGCAGCTACGAGCAGTACTTC.

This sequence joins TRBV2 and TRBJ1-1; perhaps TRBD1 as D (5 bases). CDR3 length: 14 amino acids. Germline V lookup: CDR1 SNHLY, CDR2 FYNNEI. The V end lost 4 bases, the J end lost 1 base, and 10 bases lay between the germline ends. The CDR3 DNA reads TGTGCCAGCAGTGTGCGCAGGGAGAACACTGAAGCTTTCTTT. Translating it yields CASSVRRENTEAFF.

Here the CDR3 DNA reads TGTGCCAGTAGTGTTACAGTGAACACTGAAGCTTTCTTT. Protein sequence: CASSVTVNTEAFF. This chain links TRBV19 with TRBJ1-1, with D hard to call. This CDR3 spans 13 amino acids. V was cut by 5 bases and J by 0 bases, with 7 bases left in between. The V gene's germline CDR1 is LNHDA and CDR2 SQIVND (reference sequence).

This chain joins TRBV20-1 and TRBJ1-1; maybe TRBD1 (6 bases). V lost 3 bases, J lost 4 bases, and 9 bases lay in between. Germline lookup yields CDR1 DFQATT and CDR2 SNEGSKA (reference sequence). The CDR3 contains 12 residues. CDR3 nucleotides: TGCAGTGCTAGTCAGGGGAGCACTGAAGCTTTCTTT. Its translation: CSASQGSTEAFF.

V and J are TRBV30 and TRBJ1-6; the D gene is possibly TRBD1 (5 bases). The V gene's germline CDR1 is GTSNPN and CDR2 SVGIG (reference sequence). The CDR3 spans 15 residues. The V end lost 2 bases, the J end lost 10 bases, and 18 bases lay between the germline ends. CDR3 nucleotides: TGTGCCTGGAGTATAATAGGGGAGGGAAGCTCACCCCTCCACTTT. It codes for CAWSIIGEGSSPLHF.

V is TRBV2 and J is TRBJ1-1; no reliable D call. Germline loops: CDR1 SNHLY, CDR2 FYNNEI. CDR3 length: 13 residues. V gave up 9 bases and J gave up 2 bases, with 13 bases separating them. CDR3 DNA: TGTGCCAGTCGCGAAGGGAGAAACACTGAAGCTTTCTTT. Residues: CASREGRNTEAFF.

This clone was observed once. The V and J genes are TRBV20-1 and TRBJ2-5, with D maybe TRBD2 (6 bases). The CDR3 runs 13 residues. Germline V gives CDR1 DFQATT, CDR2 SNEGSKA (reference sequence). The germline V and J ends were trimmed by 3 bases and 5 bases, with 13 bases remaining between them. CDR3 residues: CSASSRGWETQYF. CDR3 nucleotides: TGCAGTGCTAGTTCTCGGGGGTGGGAGACCCAGTACTTC.

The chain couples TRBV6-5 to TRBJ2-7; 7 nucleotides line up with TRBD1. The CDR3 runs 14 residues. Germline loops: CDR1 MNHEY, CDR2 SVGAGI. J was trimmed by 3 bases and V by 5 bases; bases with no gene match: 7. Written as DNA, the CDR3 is TGTGCCAGCAGTCGCCGACAGGGTGTCTACGAGCAGTACTTC. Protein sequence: CASSRRQGVYEQYF.

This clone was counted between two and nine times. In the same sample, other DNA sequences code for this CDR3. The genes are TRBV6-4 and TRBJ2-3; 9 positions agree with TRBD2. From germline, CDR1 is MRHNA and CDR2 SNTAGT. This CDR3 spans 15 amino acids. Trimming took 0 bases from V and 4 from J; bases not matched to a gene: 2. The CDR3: CASSDSAGGPDTQYF. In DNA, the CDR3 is TGTGCCAGCAGTGACTCGGCGGGGGGGCCAGATACGCAGTATTTT.

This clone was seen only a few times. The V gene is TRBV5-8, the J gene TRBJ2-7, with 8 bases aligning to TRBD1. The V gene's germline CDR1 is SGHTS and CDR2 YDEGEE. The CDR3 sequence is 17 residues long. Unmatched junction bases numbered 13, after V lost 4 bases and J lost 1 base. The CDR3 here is CASSTGPDRVRSYEQYF. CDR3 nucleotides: TGTGCCAGCAGCACCGGGCCGGACAGGGTTAGGTCCTACGAGCAGTACTTC.

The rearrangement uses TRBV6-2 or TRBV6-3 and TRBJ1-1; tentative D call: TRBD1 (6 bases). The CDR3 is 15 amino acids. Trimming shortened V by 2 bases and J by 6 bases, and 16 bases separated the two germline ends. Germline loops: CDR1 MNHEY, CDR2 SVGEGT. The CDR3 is CASSYPDSLRPEAFF. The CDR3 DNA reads TGTGCCAGCAGTTACCCGGACAGCCTGAGGCCTGAAGCTTTCTTT.

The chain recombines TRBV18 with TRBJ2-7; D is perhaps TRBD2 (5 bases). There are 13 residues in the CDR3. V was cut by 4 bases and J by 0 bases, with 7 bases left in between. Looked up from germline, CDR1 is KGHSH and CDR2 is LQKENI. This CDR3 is CASSRETSYEQYF. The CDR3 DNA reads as TGTGCCAGCTCACGGGAGACCTCCTACGAGCAGTACTTC.

This CDR3 is CASSLGQGKGNQPQHF. CDR3 nucleotides: TGTGCCAGCAGCTTGGGGCAGGGGAAGGGCAATCAGCCCCAGCATTTT. This chain connects TRBV5-6 to TRBJ1-5; possible D gene TRBD1, 6 bases. V lost 0 bases, J lost 2 bases, and 12 bases lay in between. The CDR3 is 16 amino acids. Germline values: CDR1 SGHDT, CDR2 YYEEEE.

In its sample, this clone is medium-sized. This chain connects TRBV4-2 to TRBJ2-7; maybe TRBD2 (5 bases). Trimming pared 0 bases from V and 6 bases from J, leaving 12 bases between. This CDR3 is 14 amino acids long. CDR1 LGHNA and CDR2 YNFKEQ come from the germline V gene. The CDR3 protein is CASSQDRGVREQYF. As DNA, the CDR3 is TGTGCCAGCAGCCAAGATCGGGGAGTGCGCGAGCAGTACTTC.

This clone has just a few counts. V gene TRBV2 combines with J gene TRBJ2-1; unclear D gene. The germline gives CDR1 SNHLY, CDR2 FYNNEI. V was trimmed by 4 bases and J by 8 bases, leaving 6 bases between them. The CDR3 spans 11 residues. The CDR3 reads CASSVPDEQFF. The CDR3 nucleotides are TGTGCCAGCAGTGTTCCGGATGAGCAGTTCTTC.

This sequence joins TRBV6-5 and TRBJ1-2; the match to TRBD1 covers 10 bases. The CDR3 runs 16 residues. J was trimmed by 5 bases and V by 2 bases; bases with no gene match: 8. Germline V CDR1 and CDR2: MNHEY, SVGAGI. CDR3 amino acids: CASSYRRTGGGYGYTF. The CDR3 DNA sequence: TGTGCCAGCAGTTACCGCCGGACAGGGGGTGGGTATGGCTACACCTTC.

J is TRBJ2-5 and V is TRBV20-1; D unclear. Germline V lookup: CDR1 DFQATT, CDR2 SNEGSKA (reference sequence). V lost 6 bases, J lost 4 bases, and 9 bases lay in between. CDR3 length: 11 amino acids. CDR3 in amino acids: CSARFGETQYF. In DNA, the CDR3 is TGCAGTGCCAGGTTCGGAGAGACCCAGTACTTC.